These T cell receptor beta chains were read from a single sample in a study of human T cells and chemical hapten exposure. TCRdb itself ran the RACE reads through MiXCR, one entry per CDR3 protein. The data contain approximately 100,000 distinct CDR3 sequences, more than 10% of them singletons. The material sequenced was whole blood, taken in connection with sensitization to the hapten diphenylcyclopropenone (DPC). These receptors all stem from a woman aged 50 to 60 with alopecia areata. Some clones in this sample may be carry-over from other donors' samples. CDR3s include the opening cysteine and the closing phenylalanine or tryptophan. The D gene is left open where the match is weak. Size values are once, few and many counts, or a class for expanded clones, and some rows have none.

j_call: TRBJ2-5
d_call: .
clone_size: few
v_call: TRBV12-3/TRBV12-4
cdr3_aa: CASSTQGPETQYF
cdr3_nt: TGTGCCAGCAGTACCCAGGGTCCGGAGACCCAGTACTTC

j_call: TRBJ2-3
d_call: .
clone_size: .
v_call: TRBV5-1
cdr3_aa: CASSLARGTQYF
cdr3_nt: TGCGCCAGCAGCTTGGCCCGGGGTACGCAGTATTTT

j_call: TRBJ2-7
d_call: .
clone_size: many
v_call: TRBV12-3/TRBV12-4
cdr3_aa: CASSASRGRSDEQYF
cdr3_nt: TGTGCCAGCAGCGCATCGCGGGGGCGCTCCGACGAGCAGTACTTC

j_call: TRBJ2-5
d_call: TRBD1
clone_size: many
v_call: TRBV28
cdr3_aa: CASSAGTEQETQYF
cdr3_nt: TGTGCCAGCAGTGCCGGGACAGAGCAAGAGACCCAGTACTTC

j_call: TRBJ1-5
d_call: .
clone_size: .
v_call: TRBV20-1
cdr3_aa: CSARSRTDGPQHF
cdr3_nt: TGCAGTGCTAGGTCCAGGACCGACGGGCCCCAGCATTTT

j_call: TRBJ2-1
d_call: .
clone_size: .
v_call: TRBV2
cdr3_aa: CASSWGRPQGEQFF
cdr3_nt: TGTGCCAGCAGTTGGGGGCGGCCCCAAGGTGAGCAGTTCTTC

j_call: TRBJ2-7
d_call: TRBD1
clone_size: few
v_call: TRBV29-1
cdr3_aa: CSARQGLSYEQYF
cdr3_nt: TGCAGCGCAAGACAGGGTTTATCCTACGAGCAGTACTTC

j_call: TRBJ2-1
d_call: TRBD2
clone_size: .
v_call: TRBV7-2
cdr3_aa: CASNGRVSYNEQFF
cdr3_nt: TGTGCCAGCAACGGGAGGGTCTCCTACAATGAGCAGTTCTTC

j_call: TRBJ2-7
d_call: .
clone_size: many
v_call: TRBV18
cdr3_aa: CASSVRNALGWNEQYF
cdr3_nt: TGTGCCAGCTCCGTTCGAAATGCCTTAGGGTGGAACGAGCAGTACTTC

j_call: TRBJ2-6
d_call: TRBD1
clone_size: few
v_call: TRBV4-3
cdr3_aa: CASSQETGSGANVLTF
cdr3_nt: TGCGCCAGCAGCCAAGAGACAGGGTCTGGGGCCAACGTCCTGACTTTC

j_call: TRBJ2-5
d_call: .
clone_size: .
v_call: TRBV29-1
cdr3_aa: CSVENGGRETQYF
cdr3_nt: TGCAGCGTTGAAAATGGGGGTCGGGAGACCCAGTACTTC

j_call: TRBJ2-7
d_call: TRBD2
clone_size: few
v_call: TRBV20-1
cdr3_aa: CSAPDGTSGSYEQYF
cdr3_nt: TGCAGTGCTCCAGACGGGACTAGCGGGAGCTACGAGCAGTACTTC

j_call: TRBJ2-5
d_call: .
clone_size: few
v_call: TRBV7-6
cdr3_aa: CASSSSRAGQATQYF
cdr3_nt: TGTGCCAGCAGCTCTTCTAGGGCAGGGCAAGCGACCCAGTACTTC

j_call: TRBJ1-1
d_call: .
clone_size: few
v_call: TRBV6-2/TRBV6-3
cdr3_aa: CASSYPSTEAFF
cdr3_nt: TGTGCCAGCAGTTACCCGAGTACTGAAGCTTTCTTT

j_call: TRBJ1-1
d_call: TRBD1
clone_size: many
v_call: TRBV5-5
cdr3_aa: CASSQDRDREAFF
cdr3_nt: TGTGCCAGCAGCCAAGACCGGGACAGGGAGGCTTTCTTT

j_call: TRBJ2-7
d_call: .
clone_size: .
v_call: TRBV11-3
cdr3_aa: CASSQMGESYEQYF
cdr3_nt: TGTGCCAGCAGCCAAATGGGGGAGTCCTACGAGCAGTACTTC

j_call: TRBJ1-1
d_call: .
clone_size: few
v_call: TRBV27
cdr3_aa: CASSLGFTLNTEAFF
cdr3_nt: TGTGCCAGCAGTTTAGGCTTTACCCTGAACACTGAAGCTTTCTTT

j_call: TRBJ2-3
d_call: .
clone_size: .
v_call: TRBV7-2
cdr3_aa: CASSLDRLTDTQYF
cdr3_nt: TGTGCCAGCAGCCTGGACCGCCTCACAGATACGCAGTATTTT

j_call: TRBJ2-4
d_call: .
clone_size: few
v_call: TRBV6-1
cdr3_aa: CASILTRTLAKNIQYF
cdr3_nt: TGTGCCAGCATTTTAACGCGAACATTAGCCAAAAACATTCAGTACTTC

j_call: TRBJ1-1
d_call: .
clone_size: many
v_call: TRBV12-3/TRBV12-4
cdr3_aa: CASSLGLQGMGTEAFF
cdr3_nt: TGTGCCAGCAGTTTAGGCCTGCAGGGGATGGGGACTGAAGCTTTCTTT

j_call: TRBJ2-3
d_call: .
clone_size: many
v_call: TRBV2
cdr3_aa: CASSLEGTDTQYF
cdr3_nt: TGTGCCAGCAGTTTAGAGGGAACAGATACGCAGTATTTT

j_call: TRBJ2-7
d_call: .
clone_size: few
v_call: TRBV12-3/TRBV12-4
cdr3_aa: CASRKGGSSYEQYF
cdr3_nt: TGTGCCAGCAGAAAAGGGGGGAGCTCCTACGAGCAGTACTTC

j_call: TRBJ2-1
d_call: .
clone_size: few
v_call: TRBV18
cdr3_aa: CASSPSLDPDRVNEQFF
cdr3_nt: TGTGCCAGCTCACCATCTTTAGATCCAGACAGAGTGAATGAGCAGTTCTTC

j_call: TRBJ1-2
d_call: .
clone_size: .
v_call: TRBV18
cdr3_aa: CASSADDRPYGYTF
cdr3_nt: TGTGCCAGCTCAGCGGACGACAGACCCTATGGCTACACCTTC

j_call: TRBJ2-7
d_call: TRBD1
clone_size: many
v_call: TRBV18
cdr3_aa: CASSLLGTEVYEQYF
cdr3_nt: TGTGCCAGCTCACTGCTTGGGACAGAGGTCTACGAGCAGTACTTC

j_call: TRBJ2-5
d_call: .
clone_size: .
v_call: TRBV18
cdr3_aa: CASSPRGLAKETQYF
cdr3_nt: TGTGCCAGCTCACCTCGCGGCCTGGCGAAAGAGACCCAGTACTTC

j_call: TRBJ1-6
d_call: .
clone_size: .
v_call: TRBV28
cdr3_aa: CASSVSQGLRSPLHF
cdr3_nt: TGTGCCAGCAGTGTTTCACAGGGTCTTCGATCACCCCTCCACTTT

j_call: TRBJ2-1
d_call: .
clone_size: few
v_call: TRBV12-5
cdr3_aa: CASGLASGYEQFF
cdr3_nt: TGTGCTAGTGGTTTGGCCTCAGGGTATGAGCAGTTCTTC

j_call: TRBJ1-4
d_call: .
clone_size: .
v_call: TRBV20-1
cdr3_aa: CSPDGEKLFF
cdr3_nt: TGCAGTCCCGATGGGGAAAAACTGTTTTTT

j_call: TRBJ2-2
d_call: TRBD1
clone_size: few
v_call: TRBV5-6
cdr3_aa: CASSTGTGITGELFF
cdr3_nt: TGTGCCAGCAGCACCGGGACAGGGATCACCGGGGAGCTGTTTTTT

j_call: TRBJ1-4
d_call: .
clone_size: .
v_call: TRBV7-9
cdr3_aa: CASSFLGQGHEKLFF
cdr3_nt: TGTGCCAGCAGCTTCCTCGGGCAAGGTCATGAAAAACTGTTTTTT

j_call: TRBJ1-1
d_call: .
clone_size: .
v_call: TRBV20-1
cdr3_aa: CSARPGALNTEAFF
cdr3_nt: TGCAGTGCTAGGCCAGGGGCTTTGAACACTGAAGCTTTCTTT

j_call: TRBJ2-3
d_call: .
clone_size: .
v_call: TRBV10-3
cdr3_aa: CAISEGRDHATDTQYF
cdr3_nt: TGTGCCATCAGTGAGGGGCGGGACCACGCTACAGATACGCAGTATTTT

j_call: TRBJ2-1
d_call: .
clone_size: .
v_call: TRBV7-9
cdr3_aa: CASSLVTREQFF
cdr3_nt: TGTGCCAGCAGCTTAGTTACCCGGGAGCAGTTCTTC

j_call: TRBJ1-1
d_call: .
clone_size: many
v_call: TRBV27
cdr3_aa: CASSLRAGPGTEAFF
cdr3_nt: TGTGCCAGCAGTTTAAGGGCAGGGCCTGGGACTGAAGCTTTCTTT

j_call: TRBJ2-3
d_call: .
clone_size: many
v_call: TRBV12-3/TRBV12-4
cdr3_aa: CASSFAGLGTDTQYF
cdr3_nt: TGTGCCAGCAGTTTTGCCGGGTTAGGCACAGATACGCAGTATTTT

j_call: TRBJ2-3
d_call: TRBD1
clone_size: few
v_call: TRBV6-2/TRBV6-3
cdr3_aa: CASSYSVDRVSDTQYF
cdr3_nt: TGTGCCAGCAGTTACTCAGTGGACAGGGTATCAGATACGCAGTATTTT

j_call: TRBJ2-1
d_call: TRBD2
clone_size: .
v_call: TRBV7-9
cdr3_aa: CASSLVAGPISYNEQFF
cdr3_nt: TGTGCCAGCAGCTTAGTAGCGGGACCAATCTCCTACAATGAGCAGTTCTTC

j_call: TRBJ2-7
d_call: .
clone_size: few
v_call: TRBV28
cdr3_aa: CASSPPTADYEQYF
cdr3_nt: TGTGCCAGCAGTCCCCCGACAGCGGACTACGAGCAGTACTTC

j_call: TRBJ2-7
d_call: .
clone_size: few
v_call: TRBV28
cdr3_aa: CASSPLGAYEQYF
cdr3_nt: TGTGCCAGCAGCCCACTGGGGGCGTACGAGCAGTACTTC

j_call: TRBJ1-4
d_call: TRBD1
clone_size: .
v_call: TRBV28
cdr3_aa: CASSSPGQGGEKLFF
cdr3_nt: TGTGCCAGCAGTTCACCGGGACAGGGAGGGGAAAAACTGTTTTTT

j_call: TRBJ2-4
d_call: .
clone_size: many
v_call: TRBV28
cdr3_aa: CASSLSGVENIQYF
cdr3_nt: TGTGCCAGCAGTTTATCGGGGGTTGAAAACATTCAGTACTTC

j_call: TRBJ2-5
d_call: .
clone_size: few
v_call: TRBV10-3
cdr3_aa: CAISTTFPVFHRETQYF
cdr3_nt: TGTGCCATCAGTACCACCTTCCCGGTCTTCCATAGGGAGACCCAGTACTTC

j_call: TRBJ2-7
d_call: .
clone_size: .
v_call: TRBV29-1
cdr3_aa: CSVGDISYEQYF
cdr3_nt: TGCAGCGTTGGTGACATCTCCTACGAGCAGTACTTC

j_call: TRBJ1-2
d_call: TRBD1
clone_size: few
v_call: TRBV27
cdr3_aa: CASSPLDRGHGYTF
cdr3_nt: TGTGCCAGCAGTCCCTTGGACAGGGGGCATGGCTACACCTTC

j_call: TRBJ1-5
d_call: .
clone_size: few
v_call: TRBV18
cdr3_aa: CASSPTLLETQHF
cdr3_nt: TGTGCCAGCTCACCGACCCTTTTAGAGACCCAGCATTTT

j_call: TRBJ2-7
d_call: .
clone_size: few
v_call: TRBV6-1
cdr3_aa: CASIPAGNYEQYF
cdr3_nt: TGTGCCAGCATCCCAGCGGGCAACTACGAGCAGTACTTC

j_call: TRBJ2-3
d_call: .
clone_size: few
v_call: TRBV11-2
cdr3_aa: CASSLGRALADTQYF
cdr3_nt: TGTGCCAGCAGCTTAGGGCGTGCTCTCGCAGATACGCAGTATTTT

j_call: TRBJ1-1
d_call: .
clone_size: .
v_call: TRBV5-1
cdr3_aa: CASSFAGPNTEAFF
cdr3_nt: TGCGCCAGCAGCTTCGCCGGGCCGAACACTGAAGCTTTCTTT

j_call: TRBJ1-5
d_call: .
clone_size: .
v_call: TRBV18
cdr3_aa: CASSPGEATVQPQHF
cdr3_nt: TGTGCCAGCTCACCAGGAGAGGCTACCGTTCAGCCCCAGCATTTT

j_call: TRBJ1-6
d_call: .
clone_size: few
v_call: TRBV20-1
cdr3_aa: CSARVSPYYNSPLHF
cdr3_nt: TGCAGTGCTAGAGTATCGCCGTACTATAATTCACCCCTCCACTTT

j_call: TRBJ2-6
d_call: .
clone_size: many
v_call: TRBV7-2
cdr3_aa: CASSFSGTGANVLTF
cdr3_nt: TGTGCCAGCAGCTTTTCGGGTACTGGGGCCAACGTCCTGACTTTC

j_call: TRBJ2-7
d_call: .
clone_size: .
v_call: TRBV5-1
cdr3_aa: CASGYRQGVVYEQYF
cdr3_nt: TGCGCCAGCGGTTACAGGCAAGGAGTGGTCTACGAGCAGTACTTC